This T cell receptor beta chain is drawn from a study of shared clonotypes between healthy human individuals. As for the study in general: Three plates each covered CD4 naive and memory; CD8 naive two, CD8 memory one.

Partitioning of CD4+ cells yielded a CD45RA+ naive subset and a CD45RA-negative memory subset. General study results and limits: All-four-donor shared clonotypes had higher generation probabilities than non-shared clonotypes did.

This clone has a single count. The antigen is undetermined. There are 14 residues in the CDR3. Germline CDR1 MNHEY, CDR2 SMNVEV (reference sequence). V lost 7 bases and J lost 6, with 15 bases in between. Sequenced by immunoSEQ multiplex PCR; TCRdb stores in-frame clones only, minus some. The profile covers some 2,500,000 clones, with roughly 90% appearing a single time and approximately 0.4% taken by the ten largest. V usage is TRBV27 and J usage is TRBJ2-2, with D tentatively TRBD2 (5 bases). The sequencing sample was made of naive CD4+ T cells from PBMCs. Described subset: CD45RA+ positively selected. The receptor comes from a man aged 18 to 35 in good health. Some clones in this sample may be carry-over from other donors' samples. CDR3 DNA sequence: TGTGCCAGCAAGGACTCCTCAAGACCCGGGGAGCTGTTTTTT. Its translation is CASKDSSRPGELFF.